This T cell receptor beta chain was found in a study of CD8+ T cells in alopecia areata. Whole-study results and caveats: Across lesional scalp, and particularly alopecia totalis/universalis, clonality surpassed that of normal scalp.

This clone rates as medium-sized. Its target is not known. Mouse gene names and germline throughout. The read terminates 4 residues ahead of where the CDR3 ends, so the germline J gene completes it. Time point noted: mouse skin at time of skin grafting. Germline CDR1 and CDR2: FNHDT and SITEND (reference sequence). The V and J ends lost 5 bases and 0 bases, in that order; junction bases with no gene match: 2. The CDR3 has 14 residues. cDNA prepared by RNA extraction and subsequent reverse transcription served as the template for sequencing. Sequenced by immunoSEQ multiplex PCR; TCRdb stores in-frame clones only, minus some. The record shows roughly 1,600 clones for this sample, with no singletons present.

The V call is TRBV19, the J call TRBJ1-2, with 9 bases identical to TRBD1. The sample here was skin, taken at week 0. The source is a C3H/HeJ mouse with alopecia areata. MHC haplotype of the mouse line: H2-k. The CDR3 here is CASSRDRANSDYTF. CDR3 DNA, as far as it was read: TGTGCCAGCAGCAGGGACAGGGCAAACTCC.